This T cell receptor (beta chain) was found in a study of T cell responses to AZD1222 COVID-19 vaccine. Some clones are missing from TCRdb's copy, which holds only in-frame ones; the method was immunoSEQ multiplex PCR. The sample lists 90,000 to 150,000 clones; approximately 91% were seen once. The table lists this clone with a few counts. Sequenced here: peripheral blood, sampled on day 0 of AZD1222 vaccination. This sequence originates from an adult in good health.

CDR3 sequence (DNA): TGCAGCGTTGGGATCCAGTTAGGGGAGCAGTTCTTC. Translation: CSVGIQLGEQFF. J is TRBJ2-1 and V is TRBV29-1; D is uncertain. CDR1 is SQVTM, CDR2 ANQGSEA, per germline. The CDR3 covers 12 residues. Trimming removed 4 bases from V and 10 bases from J, with 14 bases in between.